Following are 25 T cell receptor beta chains from one sample sequenced in a study of response to subunit inactivated influenza vaccine. TCRdb reanalysed the RT-PCR reads using MiXCR and keeps one entry per CDR3 protein. The table has 500,000 to 600,000 distinct CDR3 sequences, 10% to 15% seen once; the top ten hold about 12%. This specimen was PBMCs from blood, taken about 40 days after vaccination. Receptor source: a man aged 50-60 years who received an inactivated influenza vaccine.

This clonotype occurred many times. V is TRBV20-1 and J is TRBJ2-1, with TRBD1 matching over 9 bases. This CDR3 has 14 residues. With V trimmed by 4 bases and J by 6 bases, 7 bases remained unmatched. The germline gives CDR1 DFQATT, CDR2 SNEGSKA (reference sequence). CDR3 region: CSAIRTGQGNEQFF. The CDR3 region has the DNA TGCAGTGCTATCCGTACGGGACAGGGCAATGAGCAGTTCTTC.

The genes are TRBV20-1 and TRBJ2-7; 14 nucleotides match TRBD2. V gave up 3 bases and J gave up 3 bases; unmatched junction bases: 7. Germline-derived CDR1 and CDR2 are DFQATT and SNEGSKA (reference sequence). The CDR3 covers 16 residues. Here the CDR3 reads CSASGLGTSGSYEQYF. The DNA for the CDR3 is TGCAGTGCTAGTGGCCTGGGGACTAGCGGGAGCTACGAGCAGTACTTC.

The chain recombines TRBV3-1 with TRBJ2-2; the D gene is possibly TRBD2 (6 bases). The CDR3 length is 13 residues. The V gene's germline CDR1 is LGHDT and CDR2 YNNKEL (reference sequence). Trimming shortened V by 4 bases and J by 9 bases, and 12 bases separated the two germline ends. In DNA, the CDR3 is TGTGCCAGCAGCCCCCGGGACTTGCGGGAGCTGTTTTTT. It encodes CASSPRDLRELFF.

This clonotype was counted only a few times. The chain carries TRBV27 and TRBJ1-6, with D possibly matching TRBD1 (5 bases). Germline V gene lookup returns CDR1 MNHEY and CDR2 SMNVEV (reference sequence). V shed 7 bases and J shed 3 bases, with 10 bases lying between them. This CDR3 contains 14 residues. CDR3 loop: CASIRQSYNSPLHF. CDR3 coding DNA: TGTGCCAGCATCAGACAGAGCTATAATTCACCCCTCCACTTT.

This clonotype was counted between two and nine times. V gene TRBV6-5 combines with J gene TRBJ1-2, with 8 bases aligning to TRBD1. After removal of 2 bases from V and 7 bases from J, the junction contained 3 bases not matched to a gene. This CDR3 comprises 13 residues. The germline V gene encodes CDR1 MNHEY and CDR2 SVGAGI. The DNA of the CDR3 is TGTGCCAGCAGTTACCTGGACAGGGCTGGCTACACCTTC. Its translation is CASSYLDRAGYTF.

At least ten counts were recorded for this clonotype. The chain couples TRBV20-1 to TRBJ1-1, with D possibly TRBD1 on 5 matching bases. V was clipped by 3 bases and J by 0 bases, with 11 bases between them. The germline V gene encodes CDR1 DFQATT and CDR2 SNEGSKA (reference sequence). The CDR3 length is 14 residues. CDR3 in DNA: TGCAGTGCTAGTCAGGGTATCATGAACACTGAAGCTTTCTTT. Protein: CSASQGIMNTEAFF.

This chain joins TRBV20-1 and TRBJ1-1; TRBD1 matches at 7 bases. The V segment lost 5 bases and the J segment 1 base; nucleotides outside the gene matches: 4. Germline loops: CDR1 DFQATT, CDR2 SNEGSKA (reference sequence). This CDR3 is built from 13 residues. The CDR3 DNA sequence: TGCAGTGCTTGCAGGACAGGGAACACTGAAGCTTTCTTT. The encoded protein is CSACRTGNTEAFF.

There are a few counts of this clonotype. The rearrangement links TRBV27 to TRBJ2-2; D gene unclear. Germline values: CDR1 MNHEY, CDR2 SMNVEV (reference sequence). Between the trimmed V and J ends, which lost 3 bases and 1 base, there was a span of 6 bases. The CDR3 length is 14 residues. CDR3 DNA: TGTGCCAGCAGTTTGGCGTGGAACACCGGGGAGCTGTTTTTT. This gives the protein CASSLAWNTGELFF.

This clonotype turned up a few times. The chain couples TRBV20-1 to TRBJ2-1; 9 nucleotides align to TRBD2. This CDR3 has 14 amino acids. The V and J ends lost 6 bases and 9 bases, in that order; junction bases with no gene match: 12. The V gene's germline CDR1 is DFQATT and CDR2 SNEGSKA (reference sequence). The CDR3 loop is CSASPPGLASEQFF. In DNA, the CDR3 is TGCAGTGCCTCCCCTCCGGGACTAGCAAGTGAGCAGTTCTTC.

This clonotype has just a few counts. The J gene is TRBJ1-5, the V gene TRBV3-1; D is unclear. V was cut by 1 base and J by 4 bases, with 8 bases left in between. CDR1 is LGHDT, CDR2 YNNKEL, per germline (reference sequence). The CDR3 loop spans 14 amino acids. Written as DNA, the CDR3 is TGTGCCAGCAGCCAAGGCGTCAGAAATCAGCCCCAGCATTTT. This codes for CASSQGVRNQPQHF.

This clonotype has just a few counts. The rearrangement joins TRBV27 to TRBJ1-5; weak D call: TRBD1 (6 bases). The CDR3 is 15 residues long. V gave up 9 bases and J gave up 2 bases, with 17 bases separating them. The germline V gene has CDR1 MNHEY and CDR2 SMNVEV (reference sequence). CDR3 sequence reads: CASKSGQGGNQPQHF. CDR3 DNA sequence: TGTGCCAGTAAGTCGGGACAAGGGGGCAATCAGCCCCAGCATTTT.

Regarding this clonotype: This may be a read error: a much more frequent sequence differs by one nucleotide. The chain links TRBV15 to TRBJ2-1; 9 positions match TRBD2. V dropped 0 bases and J dropped 9; count of bases not matched to a gene: 15. The V gene's germline CDR1 is LNHNV and CDR2 YYDKDF (reference sequence). This CDR3 has 18 residues. The CDR3 here is CATSRDSLRTSVSLEQFF. The CDR3 nucleotides are TGTGCCACCAGCAGAGACTCACTCCGGACTAGCGTGAGTCTTGAGCAGTTCTTC.

This clonotype was counted a few times. This chain uses TRBV7-2 with TRBJ2-7; TRBD1 matches at 7 bases. The CDR3 totals 15 residues. Germline loops: CDR1 SGHTA, CDR2 FQGNSA. With V trimmed by 5 bases and J by 2 bases, 9 bases remained unmatched. CDR3 bases: TGTGCCAGCAGCCCACGAGCCGGGACAGCCTACGAGCAGTACTTC. Translated, it gives CASSPRAGTAYEQYF.

The V call is TRBV4-3, the J call TRBJ2-1, with a tentative D call TRBD2 (5 bases). Trimming shortened V by 0 bases and J by 4 bases, and 13 bases separated the two germline ends. The germline gives CDR1 LGHNA, CDR2 YSLEER. CDR3 length equals 16 residues. DNA of the CDR3: TGCGCCAGCAGCCAAGATTTGGCGGGCAATTACAATGAGCAGTTCTTC. It translates to CASSQDLAGNYNEQFF.

J is TRBJ2-3 and V is TRBV7-2; D remains ambiguous. The CDR3 length is 13 residues. V shed 5 bases and J shed 4 bases, with 10 bases lying between them. CDR1 and CDR2 (germline): SGHTA, FQGNSA. This chain's CDR3 is CASSPRDSDTQYF. CDR3 bases: TGTGCCAGCAGCCCACGCGATTCAGATACGCAGTATTTT.

A few counts support this clonotype. The V and J genes are TRBV4-3 and TRBJ1-1; D not certain. V shed 1 base and J shed 8 bases, with 8 bases lying between them. The CDR3 totals 12 residues. The germline V gene has CDR1 LGHNA and CDR2 YSLEER. CDR3 DNA sequence: TGCGCCAGCAGCCAAGGACGAGTAGAAGCTTTCTTT. Translating it yields CASSQGRVEAFF.

The chain employs TRBV29-1 and TRBJ2-3; 11 bases are a match to TRBD2. The trim removed 6 bases at V and 1 base at J, leaving 9 bases unmatched. CDR1 and CDR2 (germline): SQVTM, ANQGSEA. CDR3 length equals 16 residues. The CDR3 sequence is CSVVPGLAARTDTQYF. As DNA, the CDR3 is TGCAGCGTGGTGCCGGGACTAGCGGCGCGCACAGATACGCAGTATTTT.

Many counts were recorded for this clonotype. The chain joins TRBV7-2 to TRBJ1-5; D is ambiguous. V was pared by 5 bases and J by 0 bases, with 5 bases between. There are 13 residues in the CDR3. From germline, CDR1 is SGHTA and CDR2 FQGNSA. The CDR3 sequence is CASSPYSNQPQHF. CDR3 sequence (DNA): TGTGCCAGCAGCCCCTATAGCAATCAGCCCCAGCATTTT. The full variable domain, completed using reference TRBV7-2 and TRBJ1-5, is GAGVSQSPSNKVTEKGKDVELRCDPISGHTALYWYRQSLGQGLEFLIYFQGNSAPDKSGLPSDRFSAERTGGSVSTLTIQRTQQEDSAVYLCASSPYSNQPQHFGDGTRLSIL.

The chain joins TRBV10-3 to TRBJ2-3; no definite D call. V was trimmed by 0 bases and J by 2 bases, leaving 6 bases between them. This CDR3 is 14 amino acids long. Germline V gene lookup returns CDR1 ENHRY and CDR2 SYGVKD. CDR3 nucleotide sequence: TGTGCCATCAGTGAGTCGGTCCACACAGATACGCAGTATTTT. Its translation is CAISESVHTDTQYF.

This clonotype was picked up a small number of times. The chain is built from TRBV4-2 and TRBJ2-7; TRBD2 matches 11 bases. Trimming removed 4 bases from V and 2 bases from J; junction bases left unmatched: 4. CDR1 and CDR2 (germline): LGHNA, YNFKEQ. The CDR3 extends over 15 amino acids. CDR3 region: CASSPRLAGTYEQYF. The CDR3 region has the DNA TGTGCCAGCAGCCCCAGACTAGCGGGGACCTACGAGCAGTACTTC.

The chain joins TRBV4-2 to TRBJ2-6; D call uncertain. Trimming took off 0 bases at V and 0 bases at J, with 9 bases between the two ends. This CDR3 spans 17 amino acids. The germline gives CDR1 LGHNA, CDR2 YNFKEQ. CDR3 loop: CASSQEGSPSGANVLTF. The CDR3 DNA follows: TGTGCCAGCAGCCAAGAGGGCTCGCCCTCTGGGGCCAACGTCCTGACTTTC.

The CDR3 DNA sequence: TGCGCCAGCCGCGGGACTAGTATTCCCGAGCAGTACTTC. Residues: CASRGTSIPEQYF. This chain uses TRBV10-2 with TRBJ2-7, with 8 nucleotides matching TRBD2. The germline V gene encodes CDR1 WSHSY and CDR2 SAAADI. V was clipped by 8 bases and J by 6 bases; unmatched bases: 9. The CDR3 loop spans 13 amino acids.

In this sample, this clonotype turned up a few times. This chain uses TRBV11-1 with TRBJ2-1; D possibly uses TRBD1 or TRBD2 (5 bases each). Germline CDR1 reads SGHAT; CDR2 reads FQDESV (reference sequence). Trimming pared 2 bases from V and 5 bases from J, leaving 25 bases between. The CDR3 loop spans 19 amino acids. CDR3 coding DNA: TGTGCCAGCAGCTTAATAATACGGCTACTAGGGGACCCCCACAATGAGCAGTTCTTC. Encoded protein: CASSLIIRLLGDPHNEQFF.

The rearrangement joins TRBV4-3 to TRBJ2-4; D remains unclear. Trimming removed 1 base from V and 3 bases from J, with 10 bases in between. Germline assignment: CDR1 LGHNA and CDR2 YSLEER. The CDR3 covers 15 residues. The CDR3 region is CASSQGGSLKNIQYF. The CDR3 coding sequence is TGCGCCAGCAGCCAAGGGGGATCTCTCAAAAACATTCAGTACTTC.

This clonotype was seen repeatedly, ten times or more. This chain joins TRBV7-3 and TRBJ2-2, with D uncertain. Trimming took 5 bases from V and 0 from J, leaving 10 bases between them. The CDR3 length is 15 residues. Per the germline V gene, CDR1 is SGHTA and CDR2 is FQGTGA. CDR3 protein: CASSLVGTNTGELFF. The CDR3 coding sequence is TGTGCCAGCAGCCTTGTGGGGACGAACACCGGGGAGCTGTTTTTT.